This is a list of T cell receptor beta chains from one sample in a study of blood T cell repertoires in COVID-19. Clones were read by immunoSEQ multiplex PCR, and TCRdb kept only the in-frame ones, dropping some. The repertoire has fewer than 90,000 clones, over 70% of them found once; the top ten carry approximately 4%. The sequenced sample was peripheral blood. These receptor sequences come from a woman aged 50 to 65 with acute or convalescent COVID-19. The CDR3 runs from the conserved cysteine through the conserved F or W. D genes are given only for firm matches. Size is omitted from some rows. Given values are once, few, many or a class for expanded clones.

abundance: once
j_gene: TRBJ1-2
d_gene: -
v_gene: TRBV7-7
CDR3aa: CASLSGHGYTF
CDR3nt: TGTGCCAGCCTCAGTGGGCATGGCTACACCTTC

abundance: -
j_gene: TRBJ1-4
d_gene: TRBD1
v_gene: TRBV4-3
CDR3aa: CASSQQQGSREEKLFF
CDR3nt: TGCGCCAGCAGCCAACAACAGGGGTCGAGAGAGGAAAAACTGTTTTTT

abundance: -
j_gene: TRBJ1-3
d_gene: -
v_gene: TRBV5-1
CDR3aa: CASSLGPSTTGFSGNTIYF
CDR3nt: TGCGCCAGCAGCTTGGGCCCTTCCACTACAGGTTTCTCTGGAAACACCATATATTTT

abundance: -
j_gene: TRBJ2-7
d_gene: TRBD2
v_gene: TRBV5-4
CDR3aa: CASSLAGAGAAYEQYF
CDR3nt: TGTGCCAGCAGCTTGGCCGGAGCGGGGGCCGCCTACGAGCAGTACTTC

abundance: -
j_gene: TRBJ2-3
d_gene: TRBD2
v_gene: TRBV6-2/TRBV6-3
CDR3aa: CASSPAGALTDTQYF
CDR3nt: TGTGCCAGCAGTCCAGCGGGGGCCCTCACAGATACGCAGTATTTT

abundance: -
j_gene: TRBJ1-1
d_gene: TRBD1
v_gene: TRBV6-2/TRBV6-3
CDR3aa: CASSTGVRTAFF
CDR3nt: TGTGCCAGCAGTACAGGGGTTCGTACGGCTTTCTTT

abundance: once
j_gene: TRBJ2-2
d_gene: -
v_gene: TRBV28
CDR3aa: CASSPIQGSTGELFF
CDR3nt: TGTGCCAGCAGTCCGATACAGGGTTCCACCGGGGAGCTGTTTTTT

abundance: -
j_gene: TRBJ1-6
d_gene: TRBD1
v_gene: TRBV5-1
CDR3aa: CASSLGTGIGSPLHF
CDR3nt: TGCGCCAGCAGCTTAGGGACAGGGATTGGTTCACCCCTCCACTTT

abundance: -
j_gene: TRBJ1-4
d_gene: -
v_gene: TRBV6-1
CDR3aa: CASSDGIEKLFF
CDR3nt: TGTGCCAGCAGTGACGGGATCGAAAAACTGTTTTTT

abundance: -
j_gene: TRBJ2-7
d_gene: -
v_gene: TRBV11-2
CDR3aa: CASSPSAYEQYF
CDR3nt: TGTGCCAGCAGCCCGAGCGCCTACGAGCAGTACTTC

abundance: few
j_gene: TRBJ1-2
d_gene: -
v_gene: TRBV19
CDR3aa: CASSIIQGTYGYTF
CDR3nt: TGTGCCAGTAGTATTATTCAGGGAACCTATGGCTACACCTTC

abundance: -
j_gene: TRBJ2-4
d_gene: -
v_gene: TRBV27
CDR3aa: CASSALTGPSLAKNIQYF
CDR3nt: TGTGCCAGCAGCGCATTAACAGGGCCCTCTTTAGCCAAAAACATTCAGTACTTC

abundance: -
j_gene: TRBJ1-5
d_gene: TRBD1
v_gene: TRBV19
CDR3aa: CASSDRERQPQHF
CDR3nt: TGTGCCAGTTCAGACAGGGAGAGGCAGCCCCAGCATTTT

abundance: -
j_gene: TRBJ1-2
d_gene: TRBD1
v_gene: TRBV15
CDR3aa: CATSRVRDSGYGYTF
CDR3nt: TGTGCCACCAGCAGAGTTAGGGACAGTGGCTATGGCTACACCTTC

abundance: -
j_gene: TRBJ1-6
d_gene: -
v_gene: TRBV2
CDR3aa: CASSEQGGWLESPLHF
CDR3nt: TGTGCCAGCAGCGAACAGGGTGGCTGGTTGGAGTCACCCCTCCACTTT

abundance: -
j_gene: TRBJ1-1
d_gene: TRBD1
v_gene: TRBV5-1
CDR3aa: CASAFRQGAVYTEAFF
CDR3nt: TGCGCCAGCGCATTCCGGCAGGGGGCTGTATATACTGAAGCTTTCTTT

abundance: -
j_gene: TRBJ2-7
d_gene: TRBD1
v_gene: TRBV28
CDR3aa: CASQDRGSYEQYF
CDR3nt: TGTGCCAGCCAAGACAGGGGGTCCTACGAGCAGTACTTC

abundance: -
j_gene: TRBJ2-1
d_gene: -
v_gene: TRBV28
CDR3aa: CASSLAVQGRNEQFF
CDR3nt: TGTGCCAGCAGTTTAGCGGTCCAGGGTAGGAATGAGCAGTTCTTC

abundance: -
j_gene: TRBJ2-1
d_gene: TRBD2
v_gene: TRBV19
CDR3aa: CASSTDYGTSPFF
CDR3nt: TGTGCCAGTAGTACTGACTACGGGACTAGTCCGTTCTTC

abundance: -
j_gene: TRBJ2-3
d_gene: TRBD2
v_gene: TRBV7-8
CDR3aa: CASSSLAGGTDTQYF
CDR3nt: TGTGCCAGCAGCTCCTTAGCGGGGGGCACAGATACGCAGTATTTT

abundance: -
j_gene: TRBJ1-2
d_gene: TRBD1
v_gene: TRBV11-2
CDR3aa: CASSLEPSRGGGYTF
CDR3nt: TGTGCCAGCAGCTTAGAGCCGTCAAGAGGGGGCGGCTACACCTTC

abundance: once
j_gene: TRBJ1-1
d_gene: -
v_gene: TRBV9
CDR3aa: CASSVGAGSSGAFF
CDR3nt: TGTGCCAGCAGCGTAGGGGCAGGGTCAAGTGGAGCTTTCTTT

abundance: -
j_gene: TRBJ1-2
d_gene: -
v_gene: TRBV6-2/TRBV6-3
CDR3aa: CASSWTENYGYTF
CDR3nt: TGTGCCAGCAGCTGGACAGAGAACTATGGCTACACCTTC

abundance: -
j_gene: TRBJ2-4
d_gene: TRBD1
v_gene: TRBV19
CDR3aa: CASSGQGKKNIQYF
CDR3nt: TGTGCCAGTAGTGGACAGGGGAAGAAAAACATTCAGTACTTC

abundance: once
j_gene: TRBJ1-1
d_gene: TRBD1
v_gene: TRBV10-3
CDR3aa: CAISETPGQSMNTEAFF
CDR3nt: TGTGCCATCAGTGAAACACCGGGACAGTCCATGAACACTGAAGCTTTCTTT

abundance: -
j_gene: TRBJ1-6
d_gene: -
v_gene: TRBV19
CDR3aa: CASSGGTSYNSPLHF
CDR3nt: TGTGCCAGTAGTGGGGGGACTTCTTATAATTCACCCCTCCACTTT

abundance: -
j_gene: TRBJ2-7
d_gene: -
v_gene: TRBV11-2
CDR3aa: CASSPQRGSYEQYF
CDR3nt: TGTGCCAGCAGCCCCCAACGGGGTTCCTACGAGCAGTACTTC

abundance: -
j_gene: TRBJ2-5
d_gene: TRBD1
v_gene: TRBV7-2
CDR3aa: CASSAPHRGQETQYF
CDR3nt: TGTGCCAGCAGCGCTCCCCACAGGGGACAAGAGACCCAGTACTTC

abundance: -
j_gene: TRBJ2-5
d_gene: -
v_gene: TRBV6-5
CDR3aa: CASSYGGTSPETQYF
CDR3nt: TGTGCCAGCAGTTATGGGGGGACTTCTCCAGAGACCCAGTACTTC

abundance: -
j_gene: TRBJ1-1
d_gene: TRBD1
v_gene: TRBV2
CDR3aa: CASSEGAGGLTEAFF
CDR3nt: TGTGCCAGCAGTGAAGGAGCAGGGGGCCTGACTGAAGCTTTCTTT

abundance: -
j_gene: TRBJ1-6
d_gene: -
v_gene: TRBV28
CDR3aa: CASTPTRQDSPLHF
CDR3nt: TGTGCCAGCACTCCGACAAGGCAAGATTCACCCCTCCACTTT

abundance: -
j_gene: TRBJ1-1
d_gene: TRBD1
v_gene: TRBV29-1
CDR3aa: CSVATTLTLTGLGTEAFF
CDR3nt: TGCAGCGTCGCCACAACTCTAACCCTGACAGGGTTAGGCACTGAAGCTTTCTTT

abundance: few
j_gene: TRBJ1-1
d_gene: -
v_gene: TRBV19
CDR3aa: CASSTGAFDIAFF
CDR3nt: TGTGCCAGTAGCACCGGAGCCTTTGATATAGCTTTCTTT

abundance: -
j_gene: TRBJ2-7
d_gene: -
v_gene: TRBV5-1
CDR3aa: CASSLIADLSYEQYF
CDR3nt: TGCGCCAGCAGCCTTATAGCGGACCTATCCTACGAGCAGTACTTC

abundance: few
j_gene: TRBJ1-5
d_gene: -
v_gene: TRBV6-5
CDR3aa: CASRQAGGVEPQHF
CDR3nt: TGTGCCAGCAGACAAGCTGGGGGGGTTGAGCCCCAGCATTTT

abundance: once
j_gene: TRBJ1-2
d_gene: -
v_gene: TRBV27
CDR3aa: CASSPRGSWYGYTF
CDR3nt: TGTGCCAGCAGTCCCCGGGGGAGCTGGTATGGCTACACCTTC

abundance: -
j_gene: TRBJ1-2
d_gene: TRBD1
v_gene: TRBV11-2
CDR3aa: CASSSTGGYGYTF
CDR3nt: TGTGCCAGCAGTTCGACAGGGGGCTATGGCTACACCTTC

abundance: -
j_gene: TRBJ1-4
d_gene: TRBD1
v_gene: TRBV15
CDR3aa: CATSRSTGAGNEKLFF
CDR3nt: TGTGCCACCAGCAGAAGTACAGGGGCCGGTAATGAAAAACTGTTTTTT

abundance: many
j_gene: TRBJ1-1
d_gene: TRBD1
v_gene: TRBV4-1
CDR3aa: CASSTGQGVDGAFF
CDR3nt: TGCGCCAGCAGCACGGGACAGGGGGTCGATGGGGCTTTCTTT

abundance: -
j_gene: TRBJ1-1
d_gene: TRBD1
v_gene: TRBV7-3
CDR3aa: CASSPGSGQGLGAFF
CDR3nt: TGTGCCAGCAGCCCCGGGAGCGGACAGGGGTTGGGAGCTTTCTTT

abundance: -
j_gene: TRBJ1-1
d_gene: -
v_gene: TRBV5-6
CDR3aa: CASSFLGQTAFF
CDR3nt: TGTGCCAGCAGCTTCCTTGGACAGACGGCTTTCTTT

abundance: -
j_gene: TRBJ2-2
d_gene: -
v_gene: TRBV10-3
CDR3aa: CAISAREGVGELFF
CDR3nt: TGTGCCATCAGTGCGAGAGAAGGGGTAGGGGAGCTGTTTTTT

abundance: -
j_gene: TRBJ2-7
d_gene: -
v_gene: TRBV10-1
CDR3aa: CASSETEKLVYEQYF
CDR3nt: TGCGCCAGCAGTGAGACAGAGAAGCTCGTCTACGAGCAGTACTTC

abundance: -
j_gene: TRBJ1-2
d_gene: TRBD1
v_gene: TRBV15
CDR3aa: CATSPETGPNYGYTF
CDR3nt: TGTGCCACCAGCCCCGAGACAGGGCCGAACTATGGCTACACCTTC

abundance: -
j_gene: TRBJ1-2
d_gene: -
v_gene: TRBV14
CDR3aa: CASSESMNYGYTF
CDR3nt: TGTGCCAGCTCTGAGTCGATGAACTATGGCTACACCTTC

abundance: few
j_gene: TRBJ1-1
d_gene: -
v_gene: TRBV19
CDR3aa: CASTQTVFGTEAFF
CDR3nt: TGTGCCAGTACCCAGACAGTTTTCGGCACTGAAGCTTTCTTT

abundance: once
j_gene: TRBJ1-3
d_gene: TRBD1
v_gene: TRBV18
CDR3aa: CASSRSGTGGTSSGNTIYF
CDR3nt: TGTGCCAGCTCACGCTCCGGGACAGGGGGTACCTCCTCTGGAAACACCATATATTTT

abundance: -
j_gene: TRBJ2-3
d_gene: -
v_gene: TRBV28
CDR3aa: CASSFSLGGTDTQYF
CDR3nt: TGTGCCAGCAGTTTCTCCCTCGGGGGCACAGATACGCAGTATTTT

abundance: -
j_gene: TRBJ1-6
d_gene: -
v_gene: TRBV27
CDR3aa: CASSFRENNSPLHF
CDR3nt: TGTGCCAGCAGTTTCCGGGAGAATAATTCACCCCTCCACTTT

abundance: once
j_gene: TRBJ2-5
d_gene: -
v_gene: TRBV6-5
CDR3aa: CASSSSQARETQYF
CDR3nt: TGTGCCAGCAGTTCTTCACAGGCTCGGGAGACCCAGTACTTC

abundance: once
j_gene: TRBJ1-1
d_gene: TRBD1
v_gene: TRBV2
CDR3aa: CASSDRRGPNTEAFF
CDR3nt: TGTGCCAGCAGTGATAGGAGGGGGCCGAACACTGAAGCTTTCTTT

abundance: -
j_gene: TRBJ2-5
d_gene: TRBD2
v_gene: TRBV7-9
CDR3aa: CASSLGGEETQYF
CDR3nt: TGTGCCAGCAGCTTGGGGGGGGAAGAGACCCAGTACTTC

abundance: few
j_gene: TRBJ2-7
d_gene: TRBD2
v_gene: TRBV6-5
CDR3aa: CASSSQGPGGREQYF
CDR3nt: TGTGCCAGCAGTTCCCAAGGCCCGGGGGGGCGCGAGCAGTACTTC

abundance: -
j_gene: TRBJ2-5
d_gene: TRBD1
v_gene: TRBV5-1
CDR3aa: CASSPGQGIGQETQYF
CDR3nt: TGCGCCAGCAGCCCCGGACAGGGGATAGGGCAAGAGACCCAGTACTTC

abundance: few
j_gene: TRBJ1-1
d_gene: TRBD1
v_gene: TRBV2
CDR3aa: CASRLTGTGRTEAFF
CDR3nt: TGTGCCAGCAGGCTAACCGGGACAGGGAGAACTGAAGCTTTCTTT